The 13 T cell receptor beta chains below were found in one sample sequenced in a study of blood T cells in healthy people across ages. With a J-beta primer mix and a sample-barcoded 5' primer, a second PCR ran about 7 to 12 cycles. TCRdb analysed the 5' RACE reads with MiXCR anew, one entry per CDR3 protein. The profile covers 700,000 or so distinct CDR3 sequences, with around 41% appearing a single time and around 32% taken by the ten largest. Sequencing used blood. Every receptor here comes from a man at least 80 years old in good health.

This chain uses TRBV6-1 with TRBJ1-5, with D hard to call. Looked up from germline, CDR1 is MNHNS and CDR2 is SASEGT. V lost 7 bases and J lost 5, with 15 bases in between. The CDR3 is 14 residues long. CDR3 coding DNA: TGTGCCAGCACCCGCGGGAGCCCGGATCAGCCCCAGCATTTT. It translates to CASTRGSPDQPQHF.

The rearrangement joins TRBV27 to TRBJ2-1; D is perhaps TRBD1 or TRBD2 (5 bases each). Trimming removed 0 bases from V and 4 bases from J, with 13 bases in between. Germline V CDR1 and CDR2: MNHEY, SMNVEV (reference sequence). The CDR3 is 16 residues long. The CDR3 DNA follows: TGTGCCAGCAGTTTATCGGAGACAGACTATTACAATGAGCAGTTCTTC. Protein sequence: CASSLSETDYYNEQFF.

This clonotype showed up just a few times. The CDR3 sequence is CASSLFLQGGETQYF. Written as DNA, the CDR3 is TGTGCCAGCAGCTTATTCCTGCAGGGGGGAGAGACCCAGTACTTC. The genes are TRBV7-6 and TRBJ2-5; D might be TRBD1 (7 bases). Trimming pared 2 bases from V and 4 bases from J, leaving 14 bases between. The length of the CDR3 is 15 residues. The germline V gene has CDR1 SGHVS and CDR2 FNYEAQ.

This clonotype was counted once. This may come from a read error, since a much larger clone is one base off. CDR3 sequence: CASSWGQGRTDTQYF. As DNA, the CDR3 is TGTGCCAGCAGCTGGGGTCAGGGGCGGACAGATACGCAGTATTTT. The V and J genes are TRBV7-3 and TRBJ2-3; the D gene is possibly TRBD1 (6 bases). The CDR3 length is 15 residues. Germline V CDR1 and CDR2: SGHTA, FQGTGA. The V gene lost 4 bases and the J gene lost 3 bases, with 14 bases spanning the gap. The variable domain in full, with the rest retrieved from reference TRBV7-3 and TRBJ2-3, is GAGVSQTPSNKVTEKGKYVELRCDPISGHTALYWYRQSLGQGPEFLIYFQGTGAADDSGLPNDRFFAVRPEGSVSTLKIQRTERGDSAVYLCASSWGQGRTDTQYFGPGTRLTVL.

With respect to this clonotype: Relative to the germline gene, one junction end is altered; a read error may explain this. The chain employs TRBV7-2 and TRBJ2-6; tentative D call: TRBD2 (6 bases). The CDR3 consists of 15 residues. Germline V CDR1 and CDR2: SGHTA, FQGNSA. Here the CDR3 DNA reads TGTGCCGGCAGTCGCCGCGGGGCTGGGGCCAACGTCCTGACTTTC. It encodes CAGSRRGAGANVLTF.

For the CDR3, the DNA is TGCAGTGCTAAACGGGACCTGGAGACCCAGTACTTC. Amino acids: CSAKRDLETQYF. This chain links TRBV20-1 with TRBJ2-7; D might be TRBD1 or TRBD2, each matching 5 bases. The J call may be mistaken, given a closer DNA end match to TRBJ2-5. The CDR3 is made up of 12 amino acids. Germline CDR1 and CDR2: DFQATT and SNEGSKA (reference sequence).

This clonotype was seen ten or more times. The chain uses TRBV25-1 and TRBJ2-1; 8 bases are shared with TRBD2. With V trimmed by 4 bases and J by 15 bases, 8 bases remained unmatched. This CDR3 is 12 amino acids long. CDR1 and CDR2 (germline): MGHDK, SYGVNS. The CDR3 here is CASSVSGSVWFF. The CDR3 DNA follows: TGTGCCAGCAGTGTAAGCGGGAGTGTTTGGTTCTTC.

The chain has TRBV20-1 and TRBJ1-5; a weak D match, TRBD1 (5 bases). The CDR3 has 17 residues. Germline V CDR1 and CDR2: DFQATT, SNEGSKA (reference sequence). Trimming left V 4 bases short and J 4 bases short, with 23 bases between. The CDR3 region is CSATSEGQGGVNQPQHF. CDR3 in DNA: TGCAGTGCTACCTCAGAAGGGCAGGGAGGGGTAAATCAGCCCCAGCATTTT.

The rearrangement uses TRBV6-1 and TRBJ2-7; 7 bases fit TRBD1. The V gene's germline CDR1 is MNHNS and CDR2 SASEGT. Trimming at V came to 4 bases and at J to 6 bases, leaving 6 bases not matched to a gene. CDR3 length: 13 residues. CDR3 protein: CASSVTGVIEQYF. CDR3 nucleotide sequence: TGTGCCAGCAGTGTAACAGGGGTTATCGAGCAGTACTTC.

This clonotype was seen only once. V is TRBV3-1 and J is TRBJ2-5, with D perhaps TRBD2 (6 bases). Germline CDR1 and CDR2: LGHDT and YNNKEL (reference sequence). CDR3 size: 18 residues. Between the trimmed V and J ends, which lost 1 base and 3 bases, there was a span of 21 bases. As DNA, the CDR3 is TGTGCCAGCAGCCAAGTTTCACGGGGGAGTAATCAGAAAGAGACCCAGTACTTC. It codes for CASSQVSRGSNQKETQYF.

In regard to this clonotype: With a much larger clone just one base away, this may be a read error. This chain links TRBV13 with TRBJ2-7, with D perhaps matching TRBD1 (5 bases). CDR1 and CDR2 from the germline V gene are PRHDT and FYEKMQ (reference sequence). The CDR3 extends over 11 amino acids. Between the trimmed V and J ends, which lost 4 bases and 5 bases, there was a span of 6 bases. The CDR3 loop is CASSSGNEQYF. CDR3 in DNA: TGTGCCAGCAGCTCAGGGAACGAGCAGTACTTC.

This clonotype came up a few times. This chain links TRBV4-3 with TRBJ2-1; TRBD2 aligns across 11 bases. The CDR3 covers 19 residues. V lost 0 bases to trimming and J lost 7 bases; unmatched junction nucleotides: 14. Germline CDR1 LGHNA, CDR2 YSLEER. CDR3 nucleotide sequence: TGCGCCAGCAGCCAAGATGGCGTTCGGGCTAGCGGGAGGCAAAATGAGCAGTTCTTC. As protein: CASSQDGVRASGRQNEQFF.

This clonotype was found once. A read error may account for a junction end that differs from germline. This sequence joins TRBV24-1 and TRBJ1-2, with D uncertain. The CDR3 totals 13 residues. Germline values: CDR1 KGHDR, CDR2 SFDVKD. CDR3 region: CATSDLGLRGYAF. The CDR3 nucleotides read TGTGCCACCAGTGATTTGGGACTTCGTGGCTACGCCTTC.